The sequence of this T cell receptor beta chain was determined in a study of T cells after yellow fever vaccination. Study outcomes and limitations: Contamination of FACS-sorted repertoires by abundant clonotypes from the bulk population could occur. Clonotypes found in both CD4 and CD8 compartments made up a small share.

This clonotype has more than one count but fewer than ten. What it recognizes is unknown. The CDR3 sequence is 12 residues long. V gave up 4 bases and J gave up 7 bases, with 13 bases separating them. From germline, CDR1 is DFQATT and CDR2 SNEGSKA (reference sequence). TCR cDNA was made by 5'RACE template switching, adding a universal primer site and UMIs. TCRdb itself ran the 5' RACE reads through MiXCR, one entry per CDR3 protein. This table holds 620,000 or so distinct CDR3 sequences, roughly 17% found once. The sequence came from a man aged 18 to 35 who received the YFV17D yellow fever vaccine. The rearrangement uses TRBV20-1 and TRBJ2-5, with TRBD2 as a possible D gene (6 bases). The source material was PBMCs, sampled 5 days after the first yellow fever vaccination. CDR3 nucleotide sequence: TGCAGTGCTACAAGACTAGAAGGGACCCAGTACTTC. Protein: CSATRLEGTQYF.